The next 20 T cell receptor beta chains were all read from a single sample in a study of shared clonotypes between healthy human individuals. Assay used: immunoSEQ multiplex PCR; TCRdb lists only in-frame clones, some missing. The sample gives a few million clones, 90% to 96% of which show up once; about 0.13% is in the top ten. Sequences were obtained from naive CD4+ T cells sorted from blood. Subset denoted: CD45RA+ positively selected. Source of these receptors: a man aged 18 to 35 in good health.

The chain carries TRBV11-2 and TRBJ2-1, with 11 bases fitting TRBD1. The CDR3 is 17 amino acids. Germline trimming cut 1 base from V and 9 bases from J; bases unmatched to any gene: 11. The germline CDR1 and CDR2 sequences are SGHAT and FQNNGV. The CDR3 DNA reads TGTGCCAGCAGCTTAGGCTGGGTGGGGACAGGGGGGTTTGAGCAGTTCTTC. Translation gives CASSLGWVGTGGFEQFF.

The chain links TRBV7-2 to TRBJ1-2; D unclear. Germline lookup yields CDR1 SGHTA and CDR2 FQGNSA. Trimming removed 3 bases at V and 6 bases at J, with 8 bases between. The CDR3 is 12 residues long. CDR3 nucleotide sequence: TGTGCCAGCAGCTTCATAGGTGATGGCTACACCTTC. Protein: CASSFIGDGYTF.

The rearrangement links TRBV7-3 to TRBJ2-3; tentatively, D is TRBD2 (7 bases). The CDR3 totals 16 residues. The V end lost 1 base, the J end lost 2 bases, and 13 bases lay between the germline ends. From germline, CDR1 is SGHTA and CDR2 FQGTGA. In DNA, the CDR3 is TGTGCCAGCAGCTTAATGGGGCGGGGGCACACAGATACGCAGTATTTT. It specifies CASSLMGRGHTDTQYF.

About this clone itself: Other nucleotide sequences in the sample specify the same CDR3. The genes are TRBV11-2 and TRBJ1-1, with D tentatively TRBD1 (5 bases). Germline assignment: CDR1 SGHAT and CDR2 FQNNGV. The CDR3 consists of 13 residues. V lost 5 bases and J lost 0, with 7 bases in between. The DNA of the CDR3 is TGTGCCAGCAGCCAGGGCTTGAACACTGAAGCTTTCTTT. Residues: CASSQGLNTEAFF.

Written as DNA, the CDR3 is TGCGCCAGCAGCCCTGGGGGGGCTTACCATGGCGGGGAGCTGTTTTTT. It specifies CASSPGGAYHGGELFF. The chain combines TRBV5-1 with TRBJ2-2; D is perhaps TRBD2 (7 bases). This CDR3 is built from 16 residues. Between the trimmed V and J ends, which lost 4 bases and 7 bases, there was a span of 20 bases. CDR1 SGHRS and CDR2 YFSETQ come from the germline V gene.

This chain links TRBV4-2 with TRBJ1-5, with 7 positions matching TRBD1. This CDR3 region has 18 residues. V trimming: 0 bases; J trimming: 4 bases; junction bases outside the gene matches: 12. Germline V CDR1 and CDR2: LGHNA, YNFKEQ. Written as DNA, the CDR3 is TGTGCCAGCAGCCAAGAAGTCGCCCAGGGGGGTTTAAATCAGCCCCAGCATTTT. Its protein product is CASSQEVAQGGLNQPQHF.

The chain combines TRBV9 with TRBJ2-5; 12 bases align to TRBD1. J was trimmed by 5 bases and V by 4 bases; bases with no gene match: 12. This CDR3 spans 17 amino acids. Looked up from germline, CDR1 is SGDLS and CDR2 is YYNGEE. The CDR3 bases are TGTGCCAGCAGCACCCGTTCCGGGACAGGGGGCTGGGAGACCCAGTACTTC. Its translation: CASSTRSGTGGWETQYF. Full variable domain (remainder filled in from reference TRBV9 and TRBJ2-5): DSGVTQTPKHLITATGQRVTLRCSPRSGDLSVYWYQQSLDQGLQFLIQYYNGEERAKGNILERFSAQQFPDLHSELNLSSLELGDSALYFCASSTRSGTGGWETQYFGPGTRLLVL.

This chain uses TRBV2 with TRBJ1-6, with D possibly being TRBD1 (6 bases). There are 15 residues in the CDR3. CDR1 and CDR2 (germline): SNHLY, FYNNEI. Between the trimmed V and J ends, which lost 4 bases and 7 bases, there was a span of 14 bases. The CDR3 protein is CASSVGGPRNSPLHF. As DNA, the CDR3 is TGTGCCAGCAGTGTGGGGGGGCCCCGGAATTCACCCCTCCACTTT.

The chain uses TRBV7-9 and TRBJ1-6; D gene uncertain. Germline V CDR1 and CDR2: SEHNR, FQNEAQ (reference sequence). This CDR3 comprises 15 residues. Trimming took off 1 base at V and 6 bases at J, with 10 bases between the two ends. The CDR3 coding sequence is TGTGCCAGCAGCTTAGGAGGCATAGTTAATTCACCCCTCCACTTT. Encoded protein: CASSLGGIVNSPLHF.

This chain connects TRBV4-1 to TRBJ2-7; D is unresolved. The V end lost 3 bases, the J end lost 0 bases, and 9 bases lay between the germline ends. CDR3 length: 14 amino acids. Germline V gives CDR1 MGHRA, CDR2 YSYEKL. The CDR3 sequence is CASSQVASSYEQYF. CDR3 DNA sequence: TGCGCCAGCAGCCAGGTAGCCAGCTCCTACGAGCAGTACTTC.

This clone was recorded only once. The chain recombines TRBV5-1 with TRBJ2-1; TRBD1 matches at 9 bases. J gave up 5 bases and V 2 bases, and 5 bases lay outside the gene matches. The CDR3 has 15 amino acids. Germline CDR1 reads SGHRS; CDR2 reads YFSETQ. CDR3 nucleotide sequence: TGCGCCAGCAGCTTAGGGACAGGGCCTAACAATGAGCAGTTCTTC. It encodes CASSLGTGPNNEQFF.

The chain carries TRBV7-3 and TRBJ1-5, with no clear D. V was clipped by 5 bases and J by 6 bases, with 11 bases between them. In germline, CDR1 is SGHTA, CDR2 FQGTGA. The CDR3 covers 13 residues. CDR3 in amino acids: CASSLAIGQPQHF. The DNA for the CDR3 is TGTGCCAGCAGCCTAGCAATAGGTCAGCCCCAGCATTTT.

The chain uses TRBV29-1 and TRBJ2-7; 8 bases are shared with TRBD2. Germline CDR1 reads SQVTM; CDR2 reads ANQGSEA. The junction had 9 bases not matched to a gene; V was cut back by 4 bases and J by 1 base. There are 15 residues in the CDR3. The CDR3 spells CSVAGPGGRSYEQYF. The CDR3 DNA reads TGCAGCGTTGCGGGACCGGGAGGGAGATCCTACGAGCAGTACTTC.

The chain combines TRBV2 with TRBJ2-7; D is unclear. CDR1 SNHLY and CDR2 FYNNEI come from the germline V gene. This CDR3 comprises 14 residues. Trimming pared 6 bases from V and 2 bases from J, leaving 14 bases between. The DNA for the CDR3 is TGTGCCAGCAGGGAGTTGTCGCAAGCCTACGAGCAGTACTTC. Protein: CASRELSQAYEQYF.

V gene TRBV7-8 combines with J gene TRBJ2-7; either TRBD1 or TRBD2 may supply D (7 bases each). The germline CDR1 and CDR2 sequences are SGHVS and FQNEAQ. The CDR3 runs to 16 residues. Between the trimmed V and J ends, which lost 5 bases and 4 bases, there was a span of 21 bases. The DNA of the CDR3 is TGTGCCAGCAGCACGAAGGGGAGGGGGCGCATTTACGAGCAGTACTTC. It codes for CASSTKGRGRIYEQYF.

The V gene is TRBV6-1, the J gene TRBJ1-1; D may be TRBD1 (6 bases). The CDR3 has 14 amino acids. Germline V gene sequence: CDR1 MNHNS, CDR2 SASEGT. Trimming left V 5 bases short and J 4 bases short, with 14 bases between. The CDR3 DNA reads TGTGCCAGCAGTCAACAGGGACCCTCCACTGAAGCTTTCTTT. Its translation: CASSQQGPSTEAFF.

Worth noting for this clone: Germline and junction disagree at one end, which may indicate a read error. This chain connects TRBV28 to TRBJ1-5, with 9 bases matching TRBD1. Looked up from germline, CDR1 is MDHEN and CDR2 is SYDVKM. This CDR3 region has 15 residues. The CDR3 bases are TGTGCCGGCAGTTCCCGGGACAGGGCAGTTCAGCCCCAGCATTTT. Translation gives CAGSSRDRAVQPQHF.

About this clone: The same CDR3 is also encoded by other DNA sequences in this sample. The chain joins TRBV10-3 to TRBJ2-7; 9 bases are a match to TRBD1. With 3 bases clipped from V and 2 bases from J, the junction kept 5 bases outside the gene matches. CDR1 ENHRY and CDR2 SYGVKD come from the germline V gene. This CDR3 has 15 residues. CDR3 sequence reads: CAISDAGTGTYEQYF. As DNA, the CDR3 is TGTGCCATCAGTGATGCCGGGACAGGGACCTACGAGCAGTACTTC.

This clone was found once. The rearrangement uses TRBV10-3 and TRBJ1-5; 7 nucleotides line up with TRBD1. Germline CDR1 ENHRY, CDR2 SYGVKD. The CDR3 contains 15 residues. The junction had 6 bases not matched to a gene; V was cut back by 6 bases and J by 1 base. CDR3 DNA sequence: TGTGCCATCAGCTCAGGGACAGAAAGCAATCAGCCCCAGCATTTT. As protein: CAISSGTESNQPQHF.

The rearrangement links TRBV27 to TRBJ1-1; no firm D call. There are 14 residues in the CDR3. Trimming cost V 2 bases and J 4 bases, with 11 bases left between them. Per germline, CDR1 MNHEY and CDR2 SMNVEV (reference sequence). The CDR3 coding sequence is TGTGCCAGCAGTTTAAGGCAGAGAGGCACTGAAGCTTTCTTT. The encoded protein is CASSLRQRGTEAFF.